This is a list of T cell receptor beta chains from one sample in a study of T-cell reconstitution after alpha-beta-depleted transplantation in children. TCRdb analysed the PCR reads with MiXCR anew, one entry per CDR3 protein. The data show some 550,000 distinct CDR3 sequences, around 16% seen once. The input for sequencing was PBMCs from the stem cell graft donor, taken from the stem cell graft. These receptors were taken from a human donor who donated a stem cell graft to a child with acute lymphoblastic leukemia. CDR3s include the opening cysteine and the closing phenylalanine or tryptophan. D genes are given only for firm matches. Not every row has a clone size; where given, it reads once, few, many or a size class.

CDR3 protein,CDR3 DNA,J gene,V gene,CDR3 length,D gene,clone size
CASSDALPGLAGVGEQYF,TGTGCCAGCAGTGACGCCCTTCCGGGACTAGCGGGAGTAGGCGAGCAGTACTTC,TRBJ2-7,TRBV6-1,18,TRBD2,few
CASSRDRVRGYTF,TGTGCCAGCAGTAGGGACAGGGTCCGTGGCTACACCTTC,TRBJ1-2,TRBV12-3/TRBV12-4,13,TRBD1,.
CSARDLTGIQPQHF,TGCAGTGCTAGAGATCTGACGGGAATCCAGCCCCAGCATTTT,TRBJ1-5,TRBV20-1,14,.,.
CASSQGPTYEQYF,TGCGCCAGCAGCCAGGGACCCACCTACGAGCAGTACTTC,TRBJ2-7,TRBV4-1,13,.,.
CSARGPGVTNTDTQYF,TGCAGTGCTAGAGGCCCGGGAGTCACCAACACAGATACGCAGTATTTT,TRBJ2-3,TRBV20-1,16,.,.
CASSIVMGPTGELFF,TGTGCCAGTAGTATTGTGATGGGCCCTACCGGGGAGCTGTTTTTT,TRBJ2-2,TRBV19,15,.,few
CASISIPGDVGTEAFF,TGTGCCAGCATCTCAATTCCCGGGGATGTAGGCACTGAAGCTTTCTTT,TRBJ1-1,TRBV12-3/TRBV12-4,16,.,.
CSARRKNQPQHF,TGCAGTGCTAGACGGAAGAATCAGCCCCAGCATTTT,TRBJ1-5,TRBV20-1,12,.,.
CASSQVTKGRRANYGYTF,TGCGCCAGCAGCCAAGTTACTAAGGGAAGAAGAGCTAACTATGGCTACACCTTC,TRBJ1-2,TRBV4-1,18,.,few
CASSLPLEKLFF,TGTGCCAGCAGCTTACCTTTGGAAAAACTGTTTTTT,TRBJ1-4,TRBV7-8,12,.,.
CASSRGLGGGQETQYF,TGTGCCAGCAGCCGAGGACTAGGCGGGGGCCAAGAGACCCAGTACTTC,TRBJ2-5,TRBV7-6,16,TRBD2,.
CASSLDAGKIYEQYF,TGCGCCAGCAGCTTGGATGCAGGGAAGATCTACGAGCAGTACTTC,TRBJ2-7,TRBV5-1,15,.,.
CASSPDPGRYNEQFF,TGCGCCAGCAGCCCCGACCCGGGCCGTTACAATGAGCAGTTCTTC,TRBJ2-1,TRBV5-1,15,.,.
CASSKGESWGYTF,TGTGCCAGCAGCAAAGGGGAGTCATGGGGCTACACCTTC,TRBJ1-2,TRBV21-1,13,.,.
CASSVRTSTTDTQYF,TGTGCCAGCAGTGTGCGGACTAGCACCACAGATACGCAGTATTTT,TRBJ2-3,TRBV2,15,TRBD2,.
CSATRQRATYEQYF,TGCAGTGCTACTCGACAGAGGGCGACCTACGAGCAGTACTTC,TRBJ2-7,TRBV20-1,14,.,.
CAISVVPGTYEQYF,TGTGCCATCAGTGTGGTTCCGGGAACCTACGAGCAGTACTTC,TRBJ2-7,TRBV10-3,14,.,few
CASPLGGPQRYLDTQYF,TGTGCCAGTCCCTTAGGGGGACCGCAACGATATTTGGATACGCAGTATTTT,TRBJ2-3,TRBV9,17,.,.
CASSSLTRLRDTQYF,TGTGCCAGCAGTTCGTTAACTAGGCTTCGGGATACGCAGTATTTT,TRBJ2-3,TRBV27,15,.,.
CASSLDNGRWTDTQYF,TGTGCCAGCAGCTTAGACAACGGGAGGTGGACAGATACGCAGTATTTT,TRBJ2-3,TRBV7-9,16,TRBD2,.
CSVEGSSNYGYTF,TGCAGCGTTGAGGGCAGTTCTAACTATGGCTACACCTTC,TRBJ1-2,TRBV29-1,13,.,.
CASSPTAGNSPLHF,TGTGCCAGCTCACCAACAGCGGGAAACTCACCCCTCCACTTT,TRBJ1-6,TRBV18,14,.,few
CSSDRDMNTEAFF,TGCAGTTCGGACAGGGACATGAACACTGAAGCTTTCTTT,TRBJ1-1,TRBV20-1,13,TRBD1,.
CASSQDVVEGVPGTDTQYF,TGCGCCAGCAGCCAAGACGTCGTCGAGGGGGTTCCAGGCACAGATACGCAGTATTTT,TRBJ2-3,TRBV4-1,19,.,few
CASSPTRVSEQYF,TGTGCCAGCAGTCCGACGAGGGTCTCCGAGCAGTACTTC,TRBJ2-7,TRBV28,13,.,once
CASGQGPNEKLFF,TGCGCCAGCGGCCAGGGGCCCAATGAAAAACTGTTTTTT,TRBJ1-4,TRBV5-1,13,.,.
CASRVEDEQFF,TGTGCCAGCAGGGTAGAGGATGAGCAGTTCTTC,TRBJ2-1,TRBV12-3/TRBV12-4,11,.,few
CASSQDGILSGANVLTF,TGTGCCAGCAGCCAAGATGGTATCCTCTCTGGGGCCAACGTCCTGACTTTC,TRBJ2-6,TRBV3-1,17,.,few
CATSDLGPTGVNEQFF,TGTGCCACCAGTGATTTAGGACCGACAGGGGTCAATGAGCAGTTCTTC,TRBJ2-1,TRBV24-1,16,TRBD1,few
CASSPGSGGEKLFF,TGCGCCAGCAGCCCGGGTTCCGGCGGGGAAAAACTGTTTTTT,TRBJ1-4,TRBV5-1,14,.,.
CASSATGNLGETQYF,TGTGCCAGCAGCGCGACAGGGAATCTTGGAGAGACCCAGTACTTC,TRBJ2-5,TRBV7-9,15,TRBD1,.
CASGVGVGVYNEQFF,TGTGCCAGCGGGGTGGGAGTCGGGGTTTACAATGAGCAGTTCTTC,TRBJ2-1,TRBV12-3/TRBV12-4,15,.,few
CATSEPLARLYNEQFF,TGTGCCACCAGTGAGCCGCTAGCGAGACTCTACAATGAGCAGTTCTTC,TRBJ2-1,TRBV24-1,16,.,.
CASSLFPTDPYEQYF,TGTGCCAGCAGTTTATTTCCCACGGACCCCTACGAGCAGTACTTC,TRBJ2-7,TRBV27,15,.,.
CSARPSSEQFF,TGCAGTGCTAGACCGAGTAGTGAGCAGTTCTTC,TRBJ2-1,TRBV20-1,11,.,few
CASSLERAAYNEQFF,TGCGCCAGCAGCTTGGAGAGGGCCGCCTACAATGAGCAGTTCTTC,TRBJ2-1,TRBV5-1,15,.,few
CASSSPYSLGEETQYF,TGTGCCAGCAGCTCCCCGTACTCCTTAGGGGAAGAGACCCAGTACTTC,TRBJ2-5,TRBV7-2,16,.,.
CASSAQYSLNNEQFF,TGTGCCAGCAGCGCCCAGTACTCCCTAAACAATGAGCAGTTCTTC,TRBJ2-1,TRBV9,15,.,many
CASSLPGLSRPDQYF,TGTGCCAGCAGCCTTCCGGGACTGTCAAGGCCCGACCAGTATTTT,TRBJ2-3,TRBV5-6,15,.,.
CASSLWGTRTNEQYF,TGTGCCAGCAGCTTATGGGGGACTAGAACTAACGAGCAGTACTTC,TRBJ2-7,TRBV11-1,15,TRBD2,.
CASSLARTGLTEAFF,TGTGCCAGCAGCTTAGCGCGGACAGGGCTGACTGAAGCTTTCTTT,TRBJ1-1,TRBV7-2,15,TRBD1,few
CASSVAWGSSYEQYF,TGTGCCAGCAGCGTAGCTTGGGGGAGCTCCTACGAGCAGTACTTC,TRBJ2-7,TRBV9,15,.,few
CASSSIGTSTSDTQYF,TGTGCCAGCAGCTCGATCGGGACTAGTACATCAGATACGCAGTATTTT,TRBJ2-3,TRBV13,16,TRBD2,few
CASSEDYIQHEHFF,TGTGCCAGCAGTGAAGACTACATCCAGCATGAGCATTTCTTC,TRBJ2-1,TRBV2,14,.,once
CSARPGTSGIYEQYF,TGCAGTGCTAGACCCGGGACTAGCGGGATCTACGAGCAGTACTTC,TRBJ2-7,TRBV20-1,15,TRBD2,few
CASSLGDRSEAFF,TGCGCCAGCAGCTTGGGGGACAGGAGTGAAGCTTTCTTT,TRBJ1-1,TRBV5-1,13,TRBD1,few
CAIRNSYEQYF,TGTGCCATCAGGAACTCCTACGAGCAGTACTTC,TRBJ2-7,TRBV10-3,11,.,.
CASSVAAGPDTQYF,TGTGCCAGCAGCGTAGCGGCGGGACCAGATACGCAGTATTTT,TRBJ2-3,TRBV7-6,14,.,.
CASSLGTGPYNEQFF,TGTGCCAGCAGCTTAGGGACAGGGCCTTACAATGAGCAGTTCTTC,TRBJ2-1,TRBV7-3,15,TRBD1,.
CAWSGDRDYEQYF,TGTGCCTGGAGTGGGGACAGGGACTACGAGCAGTACTTC,TRBJ2-7,TRBV30,13,TRBD1,few
CASTRWASGQETQYF,TGTGCCAGCACCCGCTGGGCCAGCGGCCAAGAGACCCAGTACTTC,TRBJ2-5,TRBV5-6,15,.,few
CASSLDSGRGIQYF,TGCGCCAGCAGCTTGGATAGCGGGAGGGGCATTCAGTACTTC,TRBJ2-4,TRBV5-1,14,TRBD2,.
CASSFLGTGDVRNTEAFF,TGTGCCAGCAGCTTCCTTGGGACAGGGGACGTTAGAAACACTGAAGCTTTCTTT,TRBJ1-1,TRBV11-1,18,TRBD1,.
CATSRGPQGEGLDTEAFF,TGTGCCACCAGCAGAGGGCCCCAGGGTGAGGGGTTGGACACTGAAGCTTTCTTT,TRBJ1-1,TRBV15,18,.,.